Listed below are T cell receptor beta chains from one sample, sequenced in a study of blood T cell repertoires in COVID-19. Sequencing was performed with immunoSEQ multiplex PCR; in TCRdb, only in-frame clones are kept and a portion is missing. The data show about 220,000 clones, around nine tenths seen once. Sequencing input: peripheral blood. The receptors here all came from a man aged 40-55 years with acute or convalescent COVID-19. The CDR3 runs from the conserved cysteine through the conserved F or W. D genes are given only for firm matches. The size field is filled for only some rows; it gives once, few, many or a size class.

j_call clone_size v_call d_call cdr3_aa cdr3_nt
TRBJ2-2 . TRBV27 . CASSLQGPPNTGELFF TGTGCCAGCAGTTTACAGGGGCCCCCGAACACCGGGGAGCTGTTTTTT
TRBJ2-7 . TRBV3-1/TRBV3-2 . CASSPQPGAYYEQYF TGTGCCAGCAGCCCCCAGCCCGGAGCATACTACGAGCAGTACTTC
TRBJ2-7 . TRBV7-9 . CASRGASYEQYF TGTGCCAGCAGGGGGGCTTCCTACGAGCAGTACTTC
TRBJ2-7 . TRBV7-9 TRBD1 CASSLGNRGPYEQYF TGTGCCAGCAGCTTAGGCAACAGGGGGCCCTACGAGCAGTACTTC
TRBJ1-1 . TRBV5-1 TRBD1 CASSSPGTGNTEAFF TGCGCCAGCAGTTCTCCCGGGACAGGGAACACTGAAGCTTTCTTT
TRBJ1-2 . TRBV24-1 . CATSAGPETGGYTF TGTGCCACCAGTGCAGGGCCCGAAACGGGTGGCTACACCTTC
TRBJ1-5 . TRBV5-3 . CARSPSGVRRVSGNQPQHF TGTGCCAGAAGCCCGAGTGGGGTGAGGAGGGTGTCCGGCAATCAGCCCCAGCATTTT
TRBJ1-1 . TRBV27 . CASSLPGGSTEAFF TGTGCCAGCAGTTTACCAGGTGGGAGCACTGAAGCTTTCTTT
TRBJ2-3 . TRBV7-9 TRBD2 CASSRTSGETDTQYF TGTGCCAGCAGCAGGACTAGCGGGGAAACAGATACGCAGTATTTT
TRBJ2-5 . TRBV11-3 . CASSSQGLQTQYF TGTGCCAGCAGCTCACAGGGCTTGCAGACCCAGTACTTC
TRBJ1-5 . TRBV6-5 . CASRFGSNQPQHF TGTGCCAGCAGATTCGGGAGCAATCAGCCCCAGCATTTT
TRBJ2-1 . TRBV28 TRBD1 CASSPTGGYNEQFF TGTGCCAGCAGCCCGACAGGGGGCTACAATGAGCAGTTCTTC
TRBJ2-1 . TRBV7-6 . CASSPPNEEAEQFF TGTGCCAGCAGCCCCCCTAATGAGGAGGCTGAGCAGTTCTTC
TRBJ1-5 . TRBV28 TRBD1 CASSPETGVSNQPQHF TGTGCCAGCAGTCCTGAGACAGGGGTTAGCAATCAGCCCCAGCATTTT
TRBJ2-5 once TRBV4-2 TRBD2 CASSRLAGGPGQETQYF TGTGCCAGCAGCCGTCTAGCGGGAGGGCCGGGCCAAGAGACCCAGTACTTC
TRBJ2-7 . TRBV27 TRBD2 CASRVQAGVSEQYF TGTGCCAGCAGAGTTCAGGCGGGGGTCAGCGAGCAGTACTTC
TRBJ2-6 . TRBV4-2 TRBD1 CASSQGVPGQGTHSGANVLTF TGTGCCAGCAGCCAAGGGGTTCCGGGACAGGGAACCCACTCTGGGGCCAACGTCCTGACTTTC
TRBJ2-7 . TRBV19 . CASSMVGNEQYF TGTGCCAGTAGTATGGTCGGGAACGAGCAGTACTTC
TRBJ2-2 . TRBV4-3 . CASSIRTINTGELFF TGCGCCAGCAGCATCCGGACAATAAACACCGGGGAGCTGTTTTTT
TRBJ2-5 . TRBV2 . CASSESETQYF TGTGCCAGCAGTGAGAGTGAGACCCAGTACTTC